This T cell receptor (beta chain) was sequenced for a study of blood T cell repertoires in COVID-19. This clone was counted only a few times. The same CDR3 can be traced to other DNA sequences in this sample. The CDR3 is 13 residues long. Per germline, CDR1 KGHSH and CDR2 LQKENI. V lost 6 bases and J lost 3, with 10 bases in between. Sequencing was performed with immunoSEQ multiplex PCR; in TCRdb, only in-frame clones are kept and a portion is missing. The table includes about 310,000 clones, roughly 90% detected once. Symptom resolution, clearance, or two negative PCRs marked the recovered donors of Cohort 3.

The chain links TRBV18 to TRBJ2-3; D unresolved. The sequencing input was PBMCs or T cells enriched from blood (not recorded which). This receptor was obtained from a woman younger than 35 who had recovered from COVID-19. CDR3 DNA sequence: TGTGCCAGCTCTCCGACTGCAACAGATACGCAGTATTTT. Translating it yields CASSPTATDTQYF.